Here is one TCR beta chain with its context. Its cognate antigen is unknown. Trimming cost V 0 bases and J 3 bases, with 12 bases left between them. The CDR3 runs to 16 residues. Germline loops: CDR1 MRHNA, CDR2 SNTAGT. The sample comes from a study of long-term antiretroviral therapy in people with HIV. There were roughly 0.95-11 million cryopreserved PBMC in the samples before DNA extraction. Study-level points and caveats: Blood dates from the mid-2000s to the late 2010s, possibly under older ART regimens. The repertoire was dominated at all time points by clones expanded before ART. In HIV, the repertoires covered a tighter span of CDR3 lengths than in controls.

A v3.0 immunoSEQ assay was performed at survey level. TCRdb's copy holds only in-frame clones and misses some; the assay was immunoSEQ multiplex PCR. The table lists about 18,000 clones, 79% of them singletons, with about 6% in the top ten. The chain is built from TRBV6-4 and TRBJ2-1; possibly TRBD1 for D (6 bases). The material was unsorted PBMCs, obtained at the start of antiretroviral therapy, before treatment. The TCR was taken from a man aged 18 to 30 with HIV. Here the CDR3 DNA reads TGTGCCAGCAGTGACTCTGGGGCAGGGGACTACAATGAGCAGTTCTTC. This sequence encodes CASSDSGAGDYNEQFF.